The 23 T cell receptor beta chains below come from one sample, sequenced in a study of blood T cell repertoires in COVID-19. Sequencing used immunoSEQ multiplex PCR; TCRdb keeps in-frame clones, though not all of them. Of about 220,000 clones listed, 70% to 85% are singletons. The sample comprised PBMCs or T cells enriched from blood (not recorded which). These receptors all stem from a woman aged 55-75 years who had recovered from COVID-19.

The chain couples TRBV5-4 to TRBJ2-3, with D perhaps matching TRBD2 (6 bases). Deletions cut 4 bases from V and 2 bases from J, with 14 bases between. Looked up from germline, CDR1 is SGHNT and CDR2 is YYREEE (reference sequence). This CDR3 is 15 amino acids long. CDR3 in DNA: TGTGCCAGCAGCGCGGGACTTACAAACACAGATACGCAGTATTTT. Translation: CASSAGLTNTDTQYF.

This sequence joins TRBV28 and TRBJ2-7; D is undetermined. The CDR3 totals 12 residues. Between the trimmed V and J ends, which lost 1 base and 4 bases, there was a span of 5 bases. Germline assignment: CDR1 MDHEN and CDR2 SYDVKM. The CDR3 nucleotides read TGTGCCAGCAGTTTATTCGGGTACGAGCAGTACTTC. This encodes CASSLFGYEQYF.

This chain joins TRBV4-3 and TRBJ1-2; possibly TRBD1 for D (6 bases). V dropped 0 bases and J dropped 2 bases, with 16 bases sitting between them. The CDR3 totals 17 residues. CDR1 and CDR2 from the germline V gene are LGHNA and YSLEER. Here the CDR3 DNA reads TGCGCCAGCAGCCAAGATGAGCGGGGGGCGGGGAACTATGGCTACACCTTC. Its translation is CASSQDERGAGNYGYTF.

The V call is TRBV25-1, the J call TRBJ1-2; 9 positions agree with TRBD1. J gave up 0 bases and V 4 bases, and 3 bases lay outside the gene matches. The CDR3 extends over 15 amino acids. Germline V gene sequence: CDR1 MGHDK, CDR2 SYGVNS. CDR3 nucleotide sequence: TGTGCCAGCAGTGCCCACAGGGGGCCTAACTATGGCTACACCTTC. Its protein product is CASSAHRGPNYGYTF.

This chain links TRBV4-3 with TRBJ2-2, with 7 bases matching TRBD1. CDR1 is LGHNA, CDR2 YSLEER, per germline. The CDR3 has 15 residues. With V trimmed by 2 bases and J by 6 bases, 6 bases remained unmatched. The CDR3 coding sequence is TGCGCCAGCAGCCAAAGTTGGCAGGGGGCCGGGGAGCTGTTTTTT. It yields the protein CASSQSWQGAGELFF.

This clone appeared a single time. The gene calls are TRBV5-4 and TRBJ2-7; TRBD2 might be the D (6 bases). In germline, CDR1 is SGHNT, CDR2 YYREEE (reference sequence). The V gene lost 6 bases and the J gene lost 0 bases, with 16 bases spanning the gap. CDR3 size: 15 residues. The CDR3 DNA follows: TGTGCCAGCACCGAGGGAGGCCGGAGCTCCTACGAGCAGTACTTC. It specifies CASTEGGRSSYEQYF.

The rearrangement joins TRBV7-6 to TRBJ1-4; the match to TRBD1 covers 9 bases. V lost 5 bases to trimming and J lost 8 bases; unmatched junction nucleotides: 12. The CDR3 runs to 16 residues. The germline V gene encodes CDR1 SGHVS and CDR2 FNYEAQ. CDR3 sequence (DNA): TGTGCCAGCAGCGCCGACAGGACAGGGGTGGGCGAAAAACTGTTTTTT. This codes for CASSADRTGVGEKLFF. Supplemented by reference TRBV7-6 and TRBJ1-4, the full variable domain reads GAGVSQSPRYKVTKRGQDVALRCDPISGHVSLYWYRQALGQGPEFLTYFNYEAQQDKSGLPNDRFSAERPEGSISTLTIQRTEQRDSAMYRCASSADRTGVGEKLFFGSGTQLSVL.

The rearrangement links TRBV5-5 to TRBJ2-3; D possibly corresponds to TRBD1 (6 bases). CDR3 size: 16 residues. Germline assignment: CDR1 SGHKS and CDR2 YYEKEE (reference sequence). V gave up 4 bases and J gave up 3 bases, with 18 bases separating them. CDR3 loop: CASSLQTGSFTDTQYF. CDR3 DNA: TGTGCCAGCAGCCTTCAAACAGGGAGCTTTACAGATACGCAGTATTTT.

The V and J genes are TRBV15 and TRBJ2-2, with D perhaps TRBD1 (6 bases). From germline, CDR1 is LNHNV and CDR2 YYDKDF (reference sequence). With 5 bases removed from V and 4 bases from J, the gap between germline ends came to 14 bases. This CDR3 has 15 residues. CDR3 sequence reads: CATSRRQDGTGELFF. CDR3 DNA: TGTGCCACCAGCCGCCGACAGGATGGCACCGGGGAGCTGTTTTTT.

This clone was recorded once. The rearrangement joins TRBV7-9 to TRBJ2-3, with D tentatively TRBD2 (6 bases). Trimming took off 1 base at V and 4 bases at J, with 12 bases between the two ends. CDR1 and CDR2 (germline): SEHNR, FQNEAQ (reference sequence). This CDR3 has 15 residues. The CDR3 DNA reads TGTGCCAGCAGCTTAGACCTGTGGAGGGCAGATACGCAGTATTTT. This translates into CASSLDLWRADTQYF.

This clone was observed many times. The rearrangement links TRBV18 to TRBJ2-2, with 13 positions matching TRBD2. The germline V gene encodes CDR1 KGHSH and CDR2 LQKENI. The ends lost 6 bases at V and 5 bases at J; junction bases unmatched: 6. There are 16 residues in the CDR3. CDR3: CASSRTSGGRTGELFF. The CDR3 region has the DNA TGTGCCAGCTCGCGGACTAGCGGGGGAAGAACCGGGGAGCTGTTTTTT.

This clone was observed once. The chain uses TRBV7-8 and TRBJ2-7; a possible D gene is TRBD2 (5 bases). V dropped 6 bases and J dropped 2 bases, with 11 bases sitting between them. The CDR3 contains 13 residues. Germline lookup yields CDR1 SGHVS and CDR2 FQNEAQ. The CDR3 region has the DNA TGTGCCAGCAGTATATTAGCGACCTACGAGCAGTACTTC. Translating it yields CASSILATYEQYF.

CDR3 DNA sequence: TGTGCCAGCAGCTTGCTCACCGCGACAGGGGGCCCCAGGGACATTCAGTACTTC. It specifies CASSLLTATGGPRDIQYF. The chain recombines TRBV5-6 with TRBJ2-4, with 10 bases fitting TRBD1. Germline CDR1 SGHDT, CDR2 YYEEEE. V dropped 1 base and J dropped 8; count of bases not matched to a gene: 15. This CDR3 comprises 18 residues.

The chain couples TRBV28 to TRBJ2-1, with 12 bases that match TRBD2. Germline V gives CDR1 MDHEN, CDR2 SYDVKM. The J segment lost 5 bases and the V segment lost 11 bases, leaving 4 bases of the junction unmatched. This CDR3 has 13 amino acids. CDR3 DNA: TGTGCCTCCGGACTAGCGGGGAACAATGAGCAGTTCTTC. It translates to CASGLAGNNEQFF.

J is TRBJ1-2 and V is TRBV7-2, with D tentatively TRBD1 (6 bases). Germline CDR1 reads SGHTA; CDR2 reads FQGNSA. This CDR3 spans 14 amino acids. The germline V and J ends were trimmed by 2 bases and 4 bases, with 11 bases remaining between them. CDR3 loop: CASSLLQGSYGYTF. For the CDR3, the DNA is TGTGCCAGCAGCTTATTGCAGGGGTCCTATGGCTACACCTTC.

This rearrangement joins TRBV11-3 to TRBJ2-7, with 9 positions matching TRBD2. The CDR3 contains 15 residues. Per germline, CDR1 SGHNT and CDR2 YENEEA. Losses at the gene ends were 5 bases for V and 5 bases for J; bases not matched to a gene: 10. CDR3 sequence: CASSASGGRADEQYF. The CDR3 DNA sequence: TGTGCCAGCAGCGCCTCCGGCGGGAGGGCCGACGAGCAGTACTTC.

V is TRBV25-1 and J is TRBJ2-1; 8 bases are shared with TRBD1. Looked up from germline, CDR1 is MGHDK and CDR2 is SYGVNS. J lost 7 bases, V lost 6 bases, and 11 bases had no gene match. The length of the CDR3 is 15 residues. The CDR3 protein is CASRPEGQEWNEQFF. In DNA, the CDR3 is TGTGCCAGCAGGCCGGAGGGACAGGAGTGGAATGAGCAGTTCTTC.

The chain links TRBV7-2 to TRBJ1-1, with 10 bases aligning to TRBD1. CDR1 and CDR2 from the germline V gene are SGHTA and FQGNSA. The CDR3 sequence is 15 residues long. Germline trimming cut 3 bases from V and 0 bases from J; bases unmatched to any gene: 1. The chain's CDR3 is CASSLGTGVNTEAFF. The DNA of the CDR3 is TGTGCCAGCAGCTTGGGGACAGGGGTGAACACTGAAGCTTTCTTT.

The genes are TRBV19 and TRBJ1-5; D ambiguous. The CDR3 is 12 residues long. Deletions cut 3 bases from V and 3 bases from J, with 3 bases between. The germline CDR1 and CDR2 sequences are LNHDA and SQIVND (reference sequence). The CDR3 region has the DNA TGTGCCAGTAGTATGGCCAATCAGCCCCAGCATTTT. It specifies CASSMANQPQHF.

The chain recombines TRBV5-1 with TRBJ2-7; tentatively, D is TRBD1 (6 bases). Germline values: CDR1 SGHRS, CDR2 YFSETQ. V was trimmed by 0 bases and J by 5 bases, leaving 15 bases between them. The CDR3 sequence is 15 residues long. The DNA of the CDR3 is TGCGCCAGCAGCTTGGACGGGACAAAAGAAAACGAGCAGTACTTC. Translating it yields CASSLDGTKENEQYF.

The rearrangement joins TRBV3-1 (or the pseudogene TRBV3-2) to TRBJ1-6; tentatively, D is TRBD1 (5 bases). Between the trimmed V and J ends, which lost 0 bases and 3 bases, there was a span of 12 bases. The CDR3 has 17 residues. Germline V gene data show CDR1 as LGHDT and CDR2 as YNNKEL (reference sequence). The CDR3 loop reads CASSQDFGGDYNSPLHF. The CDR3 coding sequence is TGTGCCAGCAGCCAAGACTTTGGAGGGGACTATAATTCACCCCTCCACTTT.

V is TRBV6-4 and J is TRBJ1-5; D gene ambiguous. V was cut by 0 bases and J by 6 bases, with 9 bases left in between. CDR1 MRHNA and CDR2 SNTAGT come from the germline V gene. The CDR3 runs 14 residues. This CDR3 reads CASSDSADLQPQHF. The CDR3 coding sequence is TGTGCCAGCAGTGACTCCGCGGATCTTCAGCCCCAGCATTTT.

This rearrangement joins TRBV6-4 to TRBJ1-2, with D perhaps matching TRBD1 (5 bases). The CDR3 sequence is 13 residues long. Germline V gene lookup returns CDR1 MRHNA and CDR2 SNTAGT. Trimming left V 1 base short and J 4 bases short, with 7 bases between. The CDR3 region has the DNA TGTGCCAGCAGTGACTGGGGGGGCTATGGCTACACCTTC. This sequence encodes CASSDWGGYGYTF.